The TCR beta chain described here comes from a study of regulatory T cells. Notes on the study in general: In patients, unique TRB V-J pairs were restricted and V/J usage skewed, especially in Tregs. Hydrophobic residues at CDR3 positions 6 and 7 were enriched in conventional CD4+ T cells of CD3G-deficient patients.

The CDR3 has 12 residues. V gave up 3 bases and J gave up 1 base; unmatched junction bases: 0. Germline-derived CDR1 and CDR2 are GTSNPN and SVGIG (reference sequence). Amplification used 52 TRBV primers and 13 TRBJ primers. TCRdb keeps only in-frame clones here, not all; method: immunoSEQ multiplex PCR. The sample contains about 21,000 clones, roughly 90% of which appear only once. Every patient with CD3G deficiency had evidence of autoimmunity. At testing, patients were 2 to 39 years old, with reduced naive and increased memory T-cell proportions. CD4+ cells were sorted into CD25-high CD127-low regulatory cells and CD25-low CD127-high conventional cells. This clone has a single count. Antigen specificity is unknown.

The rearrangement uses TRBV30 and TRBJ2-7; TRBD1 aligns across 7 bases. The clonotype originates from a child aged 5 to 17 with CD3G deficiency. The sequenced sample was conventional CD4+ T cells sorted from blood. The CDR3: CAWSRGSYEQYF. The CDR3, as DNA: TGTGCCTGGAGCAGGGGGTCCTACGAGCAGTACTTC.